Shown below are 23 T cell receptor beta chains from a single sample sequenced in a study of cytomegalovirus exposure and HLA in healthy donors. The PCR made use of 60 Vbeta and 13 Jbeta primers. Profiling relied on immunoSEQ multiplex PCR, and the TCRdb table lists in-frame clones only, not all of them. Of 70,000 to 95,000 clones in the sample, 80% were seen once. The sample consisted of PBMCs. These receptors came from a man in his late teens or twenties in good health and CMV-seronegative.

This clone was detected only once. The gene calls are TRBV9 and TRBJ1-1; D possibly corresponds to TRBD1 (6 bases). Trimming shortened V by 6 bases and J by 0 bases, and 15 bases separated the two germline ends. CDR3 length: 15 residues. The germline gives CDR1 SGDLS, CDR2 YYNGEE. The CDR3: CASTGTHSMNTEAFF. The CDR3 DNA sequence: TGTGCCAGCACCGGGACACATTCAATGAACACTGAAGCTTTCTTT.

This chain uses TRBV9 with TRBJ2-3; 8 bases match TRBD2. Trimming cost V 2 bases and J 2 bases; bases outside gene matches: 1. This CDR3 spans 14 amino acids. Germline CDR1 SGDLS, CDR2 YYNGEE. CDR3 coding DNA: TGTGCCAGCAGCGTTAGCGGGAACACAGATACGCAGTATTTT. Translating it yields CASSVSGNTDTQYF.

The chain recombines TRBV9 with TRBJ2-3; possible D gene TRBD2, 7 bases. Trimming stripped 3 bases from V and 4 bases from J, with 21 bases between. This CDR3 is built from 17 residues. Germline CDR1 reads SGDLS; CDR2 reads YYNGEE. The CDR3 reads CASSGGVGGGKPDTQYF. CDR3 coding DNA: TGTGCCAGCAGCGGGGGGGTAGGGGGGGGAAAACCAGATACGCAGTATTTT.

The rearrangement joins TRBV9 to TRBJ2-3; 7 nucleotides agree with TRBD1. V lost 0 bases and J lost 2; bases outside the gene matches: 6. This CDR3 is 16 amino acids long. Germline CDR1 reads SGDLS; CDR2 reads YYNGEE. The CDR3 coding sequence is TGTGCCAGCAGCGTAGGTACAGGGGATTTCACAGATACGCAGTATTTT. This translates into CASSVGTGDFTDTQYF.

The chain recombines TRBV18 with TRBJ2-7; D perhaps matches TRBD1 (6 bases). Looked up from germline, CDR1 is KGHSH and CDR2 is LQKENI. Deletions cut 1 base from V and 3 bases from J, with 10 bases between. The CDR3 loop spans 14 amino acids. The CDR3 DNA reads TGTGCCAGCTCACCACGTCAGGGGAACTACGAGCAGTACTTC. This translates into CASSPRQGNYEQYF.

This clone occurred once. The V gene is TRBV9, the J gene TRBJ1-2; perhaps TRBD1 as D (6 bases). CDR1 and CDR2 from the germline V gene are SGDLS and YYNGEE. This CDR3 region has 14 residues. Trimming left V 4 bases short and J 1 base short, with 11 bases between. The CDR3 DNA reads TGTGCCAGCAGCCCCAGGGACAATAACTATGGCTACACCTTC. Its protein product is CASSPRDNNYGYTF.

This sequence joins TRBV25-1 and TRBJ2-1; maybe TRBD2 (5 bases). The CDR3 loop spans 17 amino acids. V was shortened by 6 bases and J by 7 bases, with 25 bases between the two germline ends. Germline CDR1 and CDR2: MGHDK and SYGVNS. The CDR3 loop reads CASSELLPRTGANEQFF. CDR3 nucleotides: TGTGCCAGCAGCGAACTATTACCAAGGACTGGAGCTAATGAGCAGTTCTTC.

The rearrangement joins TRBV10-3 to TRBJ1-5, with D unresolved. The CDR3 consists of 13 residues. Germline V gene sequence: CDR1 ENHRY, CDR2 SYGVKD. Trimming stripped 2 bases from V and 4 bases from J, with 6 bases between. The CDR3 loop reads CAISETVNQPQHF. The CDR3 nucleotides read TGTGCCATCAGTGAGACAGTGAATCAGCCCCAGCATTTT.

This clone was counted between two and nine times. Other DNA sequences in this specimen translate into the identical CDR3. The V call is TRBV6-1, the J call TRBJ2-1, with D maybe TRBD1 (6 bases). Trimming left V 2 bases short and J 13 bases short, with 9 bases between. The germline gives CDR1 MNHNS, CDR2 SASEGT. The CDR3 is made up of 11 amino acids. CDR3 loop: CASSELGAQFF. Written as DNA, the CDR3 is TGTGCCAGCAGTGAATTGGGGGCCCAGTTCTTC.

This clone has only one observation. The chain links TRBV2 to TRBJ2-7; TRBD2 might be the D (7 bases). Germline values: CDR1 SNHLY, CDR2 FYNNEI. V was pared by 3 bases and J by 0 bases, with 9 bases between. The CDR3 runs 14 residues. CDR3: CASSEGGASYEQYF. The CDR3 DNA reads as TGTGCCAGCAGTGAGGGGGGGGCCTCCTACGAGCAGTACTTC.

The rearrangement uses TRBV6-7 and TRBJ1-5; no clear D gene. TRBV6-7 is an open reading frame, and its role is uncertain. V lost 0 bases and J 0 bases, leaving 18 bases between the germline ends. This CDR3 region has 19 residues. CDR3 sequence reads: CASSYSNIPQVNSNQPQHF. DNA for the CDR3: TGTGCCAGCAGTTACTCAAACATTCCGCAGGTAAATAGCAATCAGCCCCAGCATTTT.

A remark on this clone: One junction end does not reproduce the germline sequence, and a read error may be involved. This chain uses TRBV5-4 with TRBJ2-2; D perhaps matches TRBD2 (6 bases). This CDR3 spans 14 amino acids. Germline assignment: CDR1 SGHNT and CDR2 YYREEE (reference sequence). The CDR3 nucleotides are TGTGCCAGCAGCGATGAAGGGATCACCGGGGGGCTGTTTTTT. This encodes CASSDEGITGGLFF.

This chain links TRBV6-5 with TRBJ1-1, with a weak D call TRBD1 (6 bases). The CDR3 sequence is 14 residues long. Trimming took 7 bases from V and 3 from J, leaving 15 bases between them. Germline-derived CDR1 and CDR2 are MNHEY and SVGAGI. The CDR3 coding sequence is TGTGCCAGCAAGAGGGGCCACAGGGACACTGAAGCTTTCTTT. The encoded protein is CASKRGHRDTEAFF.

V and J are TRBV6-1 and TRBJ1-2, with 8 bases aligning to TRBD1. Germline CDR1 MNHNS, CDR2 SASEGT. J lost 7 bases, V lost 5 bases, and 6 bases had no gene match. The CDR3 runs 13 residues. The CDR3 nucleotides are TGTGCCAGCAGTTCTGGACAGGGAGGTGGCTACACCTTC. It specifies CASSSGQGGGYTF.

This chain joins TRBV6-5 and TRBJ1-6; maybe TRBD1 (5 bases). Germline V gene lookup returns CDR1 MNHEY and CDR2 SVGAGI. The CDR3 is 16 amino acids. Trimming removed 1 base from V and 0 bases from J, with 7 bases in between. The CDR3 protein is CASSYWGGSYNSPLHF. CDR3 bases: TGTGCCAGCAGTTACTGGGGGGGCTCCTATAATTCACCCCTCCACTTT.

Notes on this clone: Other DNA sequences in this specimen translate into the identical CDR3. The chain couples TRBV10-1 to TRBJ1-6; 11 bases align to TRBD1. After removal of 4 bases from V and 8 bases from J, the junction contained 7 bases not matched to a gene. In germline, CDR1 is WNHNN, CDR2 SYGVQD (reference sequence). This CDR3 region has 16 residues. CDR3 loop: CASSASDRGLYSPLHF. For the CDR3, the DNA is TGCGCCAGCAGTGCTTCGGACAGGGGGCTATATTCACCCCTCCACTTT.

This clone turned up a few times. This chain connects TRBV5-1 to TRBJ1-4; D remains unclear. Germline assignment: CDR1 SGHRS and CDR2 YFSETQ. This CDR3 contains 14 residues. V lost 2 bases and J lost 8, with 13 bases in between. The CDR3 coding sequence is TGCGCCAGCAGCTTATCGGCGGAGATGGAAAAACTGTTTTTT. Its protein product is CASSLSAEMEKLFF.

The chain has TRBV14 and TRBJ1-1; D gene uncertain. Trimming cost V 0 bases and J 0 bases, with 11 bases left between them. Germline values: CDR1 SGHDN, CDR2 FVKESK. The CDR3 contains 16 residues. The DNA of the CDR3 is TGTGCCAGCAGCCAAGAAACACAGATCATGAACACTGAAGCTTTCTTT. Translating it yields CASSQETQIMNTEAFF.

About this clone itself: Other DNA variants within this sample encode the same CDR3. The rearrangement joins TRBV6-6 to TRBJ2-1, with 8 nucleotides matching TRBD2. This CDR3 has 16 amino acids. CDR1 is MNHNY, CDR2 SVGAGI, per germline (reference sequence). V shed 4 bases and J 4 bases; nucleotides not matched to a gene: 9. CDR3 sequence: CASSSTGGQGYNEQFF. The CDR3 DNA reads TGTGCCAGCAGTTCCACGGGGGGGCAGGGGTACAATGAGCAGTTCTTC.

This chain links TRBV27 with TRBJ1-2; 10 bases line up with TRBD1. The CDR3 extends over 16 amino acids. V gave up 7 bases and J gave up 7 bases; unmatched junction bases: 15. From germline, CDR1 is MNHEY and CDR2 SMNVEV (reference sequence). CDR3: CASTPQGQGRWGGYTF. The CDR3 DNA is TGTGCCAGCACCCCCCAGGGACAGGGGAGGTGGGGTGGCTACACCTTC.

The chain couples TRBV5-1 to TRBJ2-5; D unclear. The V gene lost 7 bases and the J gene lost 2 bases, with 6 bases spanning the gap. This CDR3 has 11 amino acids. Germline loops: CDR1 SGHRS, CDR2 YFSETQ. The CDR3 protein is CASSGQETQYF. The CDR3 coding sequence is TGCGCCAGCTCAGGACAAGAGACCCAGTACTTC.

As concerns this clone: The CDR3 does not end in the conserved phenylalanine or tryptophan, so this is likely a read error. The V gene is TRBV19, the J gene TRBJ2-7; D possibly corresponds to TRBD1 (6 bases). Germline CDR1 and CDR2: LNHDA and SQIVND (reference sequence). The CDR3 extends over 13 amino acids. V gave up 2 bases and J gave up 2 bases, with 7 bases separating them. This CDR3 is CASSITGPYEQYL. For the CDR3, the DNA is TGTGCCAGTAGTATAACAGGGCCCTACGAGCAGTACCTC.

The V and J genes are TRBV11-1 and TRBJ2-1, with D possibly being TRBD2 (7 bases). The length of the CDR3 is 15 residues. Germline V gene lookup returns CDR1 SGHAT and CDR2 FQDESV (reference sequence). V was pared by 3 bases and J by 2 bases, with 11 bases between. The CDR3 DNA sequence: TGTGCCAGCAGCTTTAAAGGGGGGGCCTACAATGAGCAGTTCTTC. This translates into CASSFKGGAYNEQFF. Together with reference TRBV11-1 and TRBJ2-1, the CDR3 gives the full variable domain: EAEVAQSPRYKITEKSQAVAFWCDPISGHATLYWYRQILGQGPELLVQFQDESVVDDSQLPKDRFSAERLKGVDSTLKIQPAELGDSAMYLCASSFKGGAYNEQFFGPGTRLTVL.